The T cell receptor beta chain described here comes from a study of blood T cell repertoires in COVID-19. Study context: Samples of COVID-19 (acute and convalescent) were obtained from the United States, Italy and Spain. PBMCs, B-cell-depleted T cells, or T cells were the source of the cDNA or gDNA that made up the material.

In the original workflow: Nucleated cell counts were estimated from reference gene primer amplification. The repertoire was sequenced with immunoSEQ multiplex PCR; TCRdb's copy has only in-frame clones and lacks some. V, J and clone size are taken as reported in that table, and D and trimming were inferred from the DNA itself. Here the sample spans 200,000 to 300,000 clones, over 90% being singletons. Trimming took 6 bases from V and 5 from J; bases not matched to a gene: 10. There are 14 residues in the CDR3. Germline CDR1 and CDR2: MNHNY and SVGAGI (reference sequence). Enrollment of patients from Seattle took place during active infection, with longitudinal follow-up.

Sequencing was carried out using peripheral blood. This TCR derives from a man under 40 with COVID-19, enrolled during active disease. The J gene is TRBJ2-7, the V gene TRBV6-6, with 7 positions matching TRBD1. In DNA form, the CDR3 reads TGTGCCAGCAGGGAGGTAGGGGGCAAAAACGAGCAGTACTTC. This encodes CASREVGGKNEQYF.